This T cell receptor (beta chain) was captured by sequencing in a study of PD-1 blockade in classical Hodgkin lymphoma (dated by TCRdb to about 2020). For the wider study: Nivolumab dosing was 3 mg/kg intravenously every 2 weeks, continuing until either disease progression or unacceptable toxicity. A peripheral blood immune signature of response to PD-1 blockade in classical Hodgkin lymphoma was defined using TCR beta sequencing and CyTOF. Overall results and qualifications from the work: The study was limited to a single clinical trial cohort, and causes of repertoire differences, possibly disease activity or prior therapy, remained undefined. Trial patients achieving complete response had baseline diversity similar to newly diagnosed patients, whereas partial responders and progressors had significantly lower diversity. A significant rise by C4D1 was seen in CD4+ but not CD8+ TCR diversity (p=0.0027 vs p=0.16), with the rise being most apparent in complete responders (p=0.02). Patients starting nivolumab less than 1 year after ASCT had lower diversity and were excluded from later analyses to avoid confounding by immune reconstitution. Newly diagnosed patients were reported to have lower baseline TCR diversity than healthy donors, and relapsed/refractory patients were reported to have lower baseline TCR diversity still.

Remarks on this clone: There is no known antigen for this receptor. It has no much larger one-base neighbor in the sample; base qualities were not kept.

Reading the germline V gene gives CDR1 SGHTA and CDR2 FQGNSA. The CDR3 runs 15 amino acids, cysteine and phenylalanine included. The only DNA kept is the CDR3, 45 bases in frame from the first base. The junction shows trimming of 1 base on V and 3 bases on J, and the gene matches do not reach 5 bases of it. In light of the paper, this sample's time point label describes: cycle 2 day 1 (C2D1) of nivolumab. Relapse after autologous stem cell transplantation had occurred in all trial patients, and cohorts A, B and C were distinguished by prior brentuximab vedotin exposure. The trial cohort was composed of about 54 patients with relapsed/refractory classical Hodgkin lymphoma, for whom complete response, partial response or progressive disease was recorded as best overall response. Single-agent nivolumab was administered to trial patients in the multi-cohort phase II CheckMate 205 trial. An independent review committee assessed best overall response by applying the 2007 International Working Group response criteria. Trial PBMCs were collected immediately before nivolumab initiation (C1D1) and during therapy at cycle 2 day 1 and cycle 4 day 1. Peripheral blood was collected in 8 mL Vacutainer Cell Preparation Tubes, from which PBMCs were isolated by centrifugation and then cryopreserved.

Genomic DNA was isolated using the Qiagen DNeasy kit from unsorted PBMCs as well as from negatively selected CD4+ and CD8+ fractions. TCR beta CDR3 regions were subjected to amplification by immunoSEQ multiplex PCR with primers that anneal to V and J segments. Amplification bias was minimized using a synthetic immune receptor repertoire, and residual bias was removed computationally after sequencing. As for the original processing: Custom Python scripts were used to quantify repertoire diversity as the Shannon entropy index. Unsorted, CD4+ and CD8+ repertoires were examined separately, except in combined analyses, for which CD4+ and CD8+ sequences were merged in silico. Clonal expansion was defined as a frequency increase of at least 2-fold after treatment compared with C1D1, and clones undetected at baseline were assigned a pseudocount of 0.5. Singleton clones were defined as clones with 0 or 1 copy at C1D1, and non-singleton clones were defined as clones with 2 or more copies. By matching protein sequences in sorted samples from the same patient, clones expanded in unsorted samples were annotated as CD4+, CD8+ or unknown. Diversity changes from C1D1 to C4D1 were tested in paired samples using Wilcoxon tests. Sourced from immuneACCESS, this table was stored by TCRdb with only in-frame sequences that have V and J called. A share of the clones is absent; for the studies checked, an unresolved V gene accounts for under half, and the remainder has no known explanation. V and J calls and clone size follow that table, whereas D and trimming were derived from the DNA. This sample holds 95,000 to 100,000 clones; 85% to 90% were observed only once. 5% to 7.5% of the sample is held by the ten biggest clonotypes.

The rearranged segments are TRBV7-2 and TRBJ2-7; TRBD1 fits 8 bases in the junction. The origin of this receptor is a human donor with classical Hodgkin lymphoma. Sequenced here: peripheral blood mononuclear cells (PBMCs), sampled before the second cycle of nivolumab. The CDR3 corresponds to CASSLDRGQGYEQYF. The sequenced DNA: TGTGCCAGCAGCTTAGATCGAGGACAGGGCTACGAGCAGTACTTC.